The 8 T cell receptor beta chains below were found in one sample sequenced in a study of T cells after yellow fever vaccination. TCRdb called the 5' RACE reads again in MiXCR, with one record for every CDR3 protein. This sample has 300,000 or so distinct CDR3 sequences; over 10% occur once, and the top ten carry roughly 0.5%. This specimen consisted of CD4+ T cells sorted from PBMCs, obtained 45 days after the yellow fever booster vaccination. These TCRs come from a young man who received the YFV17D yellow fever vaccine.

The chain recombines TRBV19 with TRBJ2-5; TRBD2 aligns across 7 bases. The trim removed 3 bases at V and 5 bases at J, leaving 9 bases unmatched. Germline CDR1 LNHDA, CDR2 SQIVND (reference sequence). This CDR3 comprises 15 residues. CDR3 coding DNA: TGTGCCAGTAGTATCGCCCGGGAGGAATTTGAGACCCAGTACTTC. Protein sequence: CASSIAREEFETQYF.

The CDR3: CASSVGAQISYEQYF. CDR3 nucleotide sequence: TGTGCCAGCAGCGTGGGGGCACAGATCTCCTACGAGCAGTACTTC. The chain carries TRBV7-8 and TRBJ2-7; possible D gene TRBD1, 6 bases. Germline CDR1 SGHVS, CDR2 FQNEAQ. V lost 5 bases, J lost 0 bases, and 14 bases lay in between. The CDR3 is 15 residues long.

The chain joins TRBV5-1 to TRBJ2-7; 10 bases match TRBD2. The V and J ends lost 3 bases and 6 bases, in that order; junction bases with no gene match: 9. The CDR3 has 15 amino acids. Germline CDR1 SGHRS, CDR2 YFSETQ. The CDR3 protein is CASSWDLVAGGEQYF. The CDR3 DNA follows: TGCGCCAGCAGCTGGGATTTGGTAGCGGGAGGCGAGCAGTACTTC.

V is TRBV11-2 and J is TRBJ1-2; tentative D call: TRBD1 (5 bases). V lost 6 bases and J lost 8, with 13 bases in between. The CDR3 is 12 residues long. Per the germline V gene, CDR1 is SGHAT and CDR2 is FQNNGV. The CDR3 region is CASRFGAEGYTF. DNA for the CDR3: TGTGCCAGCAGATTTGGGGCCGAGGGCTACACCTTC.

This chain connects TRBV3-1 to TRBJ2-7; D perhaps matches TRBD2 (5 bases). Trimming removed 3 bases from V and 4 bases from J, with 16 bases in between. The CDR3 is 15 amino acids. Germline loops: CDR1 LGHDT, CDR2 YNNKEL (reference sequence). CDR3 bases: TGTGCCAGCAGCCAGGAACGGACTCTCTATTACGAGCAGTACTTC. This gives the protein CASSQERTLYYEQYF.

The V and J genes are TRBV3-1 and TRBJ2-5; TRBD1 matches at 9 bases. The CDR3 is 16 residues long. Germline V CDR1 and CDR2: LGHDT, YNNKEL (reference sequence). Trimming took 4 bases from V and 5 from J; bases not matched to a gene: 11. The CDR3 coding sequence is TGTGCCAGCAGCCTCCCCGGGACAGGGATTAAGGAGACCCAGTACTTC. It translates to CASSLPGTGIKETQYF.

The chain has TRBV20-1 and TRBJ2-5, with a weak D call TRBD1 (6 bases). Germline CDR1 reads DFQATT; CDR2 reads SNEGSKA (reference sequence). The CDR3 length is 14 residues. Trimming left V 4 bases short and J 2 bases short, with 14 bases between. Here the CDR3 reads CSAKDSAYQETQYF. Here the CDR3 DNA reads TGCAGTGCTAAGGACAGTGCCTATCAAGAGACCCAGTACTTC.

The rearrangement links TRBV12-3 or TRBV12-4 to TRBJ2-6, with D possibly TRBD1 on 6 matching bases. The CDR3 is 16 amino acids. Trimming pared 5 bases from V and 0 bases from J, leaving 11 bases between. CDR3 DNA: TGTGCCAGCAGTGACAGGTTATACTCTGGGGCCAACGTCCTGACTTTC. This encodes CASSDRLYSGANVLTF.